The present T cell receptor (beta chain) was sequenced within a study of cytomegalovirus exposure and HLA in healthy donors. About the study: An early data release held 75 million to 100 million unique TCRs from HLA-typed donors.

A multiplex PCR was run with 60 Vbeta primers and 13 Jbeta primers. Assay used: immunoSEQ multiplex PCR; TCRdb lists only in-frame clones, some missing. The sample consists of about 120,000 clones, less than 80% of them appearing once. Study-level findings and limits: For presence/absence analyses, sequencing depth was assumed to be roughly uniform across donors.

The germline V gene has CDR1 SNHLY and CDR2 FYNNEI. The CDR3 consists of 14 residues. This clone was observed once. The antigen is unknown. In the same sample, other DNA sequences code for this CDR3. The origin of this receptor is a woman in her forties in good health and CMV-seropositive. This chain joins TRBV2 and TRBJ1-1; 9 bases match TRBD1. Sequences were obtained from PBMCs. The DNA for the CDR3 is TGTGCGCTAACCACCGGGACAGGGAGGACTGAAGCTTTCTTT. It specifies CALTTGTGRTEAFF.